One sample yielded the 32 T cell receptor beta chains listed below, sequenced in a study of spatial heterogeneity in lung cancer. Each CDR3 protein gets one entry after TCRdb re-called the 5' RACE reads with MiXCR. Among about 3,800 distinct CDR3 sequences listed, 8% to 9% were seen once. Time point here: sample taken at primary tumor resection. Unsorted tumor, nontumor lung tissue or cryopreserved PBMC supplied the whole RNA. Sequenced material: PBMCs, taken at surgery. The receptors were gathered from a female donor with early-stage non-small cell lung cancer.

CDR3 loop: CASSQEGRAPLEQYF. The CDR3 DNA reads TGTGCCAGCAGCCAAGAGGGGAGGGCGCCACTCGAGCAGTACTTC. The rearrangement uses TRBV3-1 and TRBJ2-7; 7 bases are a match to TRBD2. CDR3 length: 15 residues. Losses at the gene ends were 0 bases for V and 6 bases for J; bases not matched to a gene: 8. From germline, CDR1 is LGHDT and CDR2 YNNKEL (reference sequence).

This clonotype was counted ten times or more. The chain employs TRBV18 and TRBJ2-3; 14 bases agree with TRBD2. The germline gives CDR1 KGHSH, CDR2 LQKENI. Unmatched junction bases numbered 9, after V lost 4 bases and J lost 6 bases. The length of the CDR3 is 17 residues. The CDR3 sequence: CASSLRGLAGAGDTQYF. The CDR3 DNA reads TGTGCCAGCTCACTCCGGGGACTAGCGGGGGCCGGTGATACGCAGTATTTT.

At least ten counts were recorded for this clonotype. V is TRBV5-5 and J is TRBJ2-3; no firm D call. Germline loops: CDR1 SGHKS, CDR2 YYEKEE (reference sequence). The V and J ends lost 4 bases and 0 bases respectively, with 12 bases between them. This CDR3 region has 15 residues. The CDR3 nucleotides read TGTGCCAGCAGCGTCCATACCCCTAGCACAGATACGCAGTATTTT. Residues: CASSVHTPSTDTQYF.

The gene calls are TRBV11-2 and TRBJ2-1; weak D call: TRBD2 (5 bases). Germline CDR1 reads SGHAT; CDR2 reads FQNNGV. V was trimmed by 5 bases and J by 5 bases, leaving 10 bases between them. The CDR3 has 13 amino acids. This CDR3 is CASSSGRHNEQFF. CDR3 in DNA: TGTGCCAGCAGCAGTGGGAGACACAATGAGCAGTTCTTC. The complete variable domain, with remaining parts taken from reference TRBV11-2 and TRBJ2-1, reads EAGVAQSPRYKIIEKRQSVAFWCNPISGHATLYWYQQILGQGPKLLIQFQNNGVVDDSQLPKDRFSAERLKGVDSTLKIQPAKLEDSAVYLCASSSGRHNEQFFGPGTRLTVL.

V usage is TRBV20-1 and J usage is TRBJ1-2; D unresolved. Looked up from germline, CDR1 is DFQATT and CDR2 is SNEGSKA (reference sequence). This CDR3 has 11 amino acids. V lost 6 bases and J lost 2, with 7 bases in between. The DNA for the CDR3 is TGCAGTGCCGAAGACAACTATGGCTACACCTTC. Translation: CSAEDNYGYTF.

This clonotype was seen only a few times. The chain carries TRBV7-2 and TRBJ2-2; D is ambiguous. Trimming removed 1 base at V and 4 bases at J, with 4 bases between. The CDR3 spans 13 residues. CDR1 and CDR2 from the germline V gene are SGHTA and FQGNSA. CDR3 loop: CASSLDPTGELFF. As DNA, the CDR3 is TGTGCCAGCAGCTTAGATCCCACCGGGGAGCTGTTTTTT.

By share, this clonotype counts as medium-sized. The CDR3 reads CASSFAPQRGTSTDTQYF. The CDR3 DNA follows: TGTGCCAGCAGCTTTGCCCCCCAGCGGGGGACCTCCACAGATACGCAGTATTTT. V usage is TRBV7-9 and J usage is TRBJ2-3, with 8 bases that match TRBD2. J gave up 2 bases and V 3 bases, and 13 bases lay outside the gene matches. Looked up from germline, CDR1 is SEHNR and CDR2 is FQNEAQ (reference sequence). The CDR3 covers 18 residues. The entire variable domain, with the rest obtained from reference TRBV7-9 and TRBJ2-3, is as follows: DTGVSQNPRHKITKRGQNVTFRCDPISEHNRLYWYRQTLGQGPEFLTYFQNEAQLEKSRLLSDRFSAERPKGSFSTLEIQRTEQGDSAMYLCASSFAPQRGTSTDTQYFGPGTRLTVL.

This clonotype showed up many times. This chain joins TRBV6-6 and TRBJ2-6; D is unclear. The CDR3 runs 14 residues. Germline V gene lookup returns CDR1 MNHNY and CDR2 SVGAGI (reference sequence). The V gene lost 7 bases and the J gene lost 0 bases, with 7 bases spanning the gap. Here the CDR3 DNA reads TGTGCCAGCACCCCGAGCTCTGGGGCCAACGTCCTGACTTTC. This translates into CASTPSSGANVLTF.

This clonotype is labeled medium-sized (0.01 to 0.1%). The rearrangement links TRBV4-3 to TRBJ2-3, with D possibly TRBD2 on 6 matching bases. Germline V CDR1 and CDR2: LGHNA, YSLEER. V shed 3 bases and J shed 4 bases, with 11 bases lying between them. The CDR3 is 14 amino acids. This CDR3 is CASSQGGPADTQYF. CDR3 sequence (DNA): TGCGCCAGCAGCCAGGGGGGACCTGCAGATACGCAGTATTTT.

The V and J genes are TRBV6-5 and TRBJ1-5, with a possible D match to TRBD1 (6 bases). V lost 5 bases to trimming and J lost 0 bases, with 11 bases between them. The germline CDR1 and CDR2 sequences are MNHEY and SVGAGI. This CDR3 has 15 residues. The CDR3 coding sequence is TGTGCCAGCAGTAGAGGGGGGGATAGCAATCAGCCCCAGCATTTT. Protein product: CASSRGGDSNQPQHF.

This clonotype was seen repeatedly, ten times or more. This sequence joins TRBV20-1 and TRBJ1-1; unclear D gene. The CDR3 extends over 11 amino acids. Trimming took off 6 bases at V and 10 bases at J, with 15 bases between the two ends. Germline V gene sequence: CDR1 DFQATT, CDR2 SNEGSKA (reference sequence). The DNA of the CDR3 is TGCAGTGCCGAGAGGTTCGGGCCAGCTTTCTTT. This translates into CSAERFGPAFF.

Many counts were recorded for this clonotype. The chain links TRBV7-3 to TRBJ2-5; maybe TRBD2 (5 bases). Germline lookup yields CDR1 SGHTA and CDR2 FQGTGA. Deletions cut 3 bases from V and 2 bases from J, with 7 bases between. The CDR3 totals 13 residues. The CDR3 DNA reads TGTGCCAGCAGCTTCTCGGGACAAGAGACCCAGTACTTC. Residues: CASSFSGQETQYF.

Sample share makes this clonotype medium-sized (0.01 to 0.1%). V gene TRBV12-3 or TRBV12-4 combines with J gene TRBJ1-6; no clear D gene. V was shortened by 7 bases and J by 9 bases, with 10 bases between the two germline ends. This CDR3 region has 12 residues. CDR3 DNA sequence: TGTGCCAGCACTGTTTTGGGTTCACCCCTCCACTTT. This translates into CASTVLGSPLHF.

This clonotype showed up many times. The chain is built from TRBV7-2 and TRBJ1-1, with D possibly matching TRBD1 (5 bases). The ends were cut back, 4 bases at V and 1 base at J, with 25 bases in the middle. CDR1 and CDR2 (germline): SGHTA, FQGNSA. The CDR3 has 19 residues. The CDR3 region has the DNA TGTGCCAGCAGCTCCCGAGTCCCCCGCTTAGGGGACCAGAACACTGAAGCTTTCTTT. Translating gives CASSSRVPRLGDQNTEAFF.

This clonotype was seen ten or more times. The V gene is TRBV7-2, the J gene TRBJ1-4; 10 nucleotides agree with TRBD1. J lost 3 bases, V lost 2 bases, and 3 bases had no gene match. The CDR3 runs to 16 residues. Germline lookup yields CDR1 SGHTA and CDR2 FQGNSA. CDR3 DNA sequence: TGTGCCAGCAGCTTATCCGGGACAGGGGCTAATGAAAAACTGTTTTTT. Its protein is CASSLSGTGANEKLFF.

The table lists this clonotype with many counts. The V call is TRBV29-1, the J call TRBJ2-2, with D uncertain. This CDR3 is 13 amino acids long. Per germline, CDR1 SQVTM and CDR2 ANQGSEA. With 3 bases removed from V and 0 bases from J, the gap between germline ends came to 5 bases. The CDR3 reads CSVDVTNTGELFF. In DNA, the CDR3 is TGCAGCGTTGACGTTACGAACACCGGGGAGCTGTTTTTT.

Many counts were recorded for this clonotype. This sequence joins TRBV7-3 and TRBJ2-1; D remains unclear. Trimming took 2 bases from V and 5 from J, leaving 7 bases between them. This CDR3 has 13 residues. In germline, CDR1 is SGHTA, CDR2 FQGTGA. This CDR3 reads CASSLDFNNEQFF. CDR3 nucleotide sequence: TGTGCCAGCAGCTTAGACTTCAACAATGAGCAGTTCTTC. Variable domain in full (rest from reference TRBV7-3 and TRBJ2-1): GAGVSQTPSNKVTEKGKYVELRCDPISGHTALYWYRQSLGQGPEFLIYFQGTGAADDSGLPNDRFFAVRPEGSVSTLKIQRTERGDSAVYLCASSLDFNNEQFFGPGTRLTVL.

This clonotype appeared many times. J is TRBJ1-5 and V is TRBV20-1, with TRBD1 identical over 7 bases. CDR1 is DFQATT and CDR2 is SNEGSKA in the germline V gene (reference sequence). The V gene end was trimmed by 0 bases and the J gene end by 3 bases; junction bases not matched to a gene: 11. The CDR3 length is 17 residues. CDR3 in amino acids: CSARDLGRGTTNQPQHF. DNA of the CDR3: TGCAGTGCTAGAGATCTGGGCAGGGGGACTACCAATCAGCCCCAGCATTTT.

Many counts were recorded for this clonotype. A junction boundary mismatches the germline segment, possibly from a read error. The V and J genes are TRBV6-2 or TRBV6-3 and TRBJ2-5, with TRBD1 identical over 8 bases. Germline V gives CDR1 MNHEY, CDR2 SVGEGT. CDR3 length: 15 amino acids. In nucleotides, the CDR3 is TGTGCCAGCACCCACGCCAGGGGGCCACAAGGGACCCAGTACTTC. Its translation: CASTHARGPQGTQYF.

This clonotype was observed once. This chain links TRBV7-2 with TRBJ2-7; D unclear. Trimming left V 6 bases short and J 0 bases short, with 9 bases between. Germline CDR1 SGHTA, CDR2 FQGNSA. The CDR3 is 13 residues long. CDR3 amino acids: CASSYGSSYEQYF. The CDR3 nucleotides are TGTGCCAGCAGTTACGGTAGCTCCTACGAGCAGTACTTC.

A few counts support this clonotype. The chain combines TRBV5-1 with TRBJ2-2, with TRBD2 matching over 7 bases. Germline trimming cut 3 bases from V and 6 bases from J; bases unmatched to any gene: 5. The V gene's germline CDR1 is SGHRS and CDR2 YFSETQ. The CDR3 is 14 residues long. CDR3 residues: CASSSGLVAGELFF. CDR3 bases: TGCGCCAGCAGCTCCGGACTAGTTGCCGGGGAGCTGTTTTTT.

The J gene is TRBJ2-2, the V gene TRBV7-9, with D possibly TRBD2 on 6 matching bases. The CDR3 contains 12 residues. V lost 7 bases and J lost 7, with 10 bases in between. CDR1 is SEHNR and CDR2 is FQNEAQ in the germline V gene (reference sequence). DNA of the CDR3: TGTGCCAGCATCCACGGGAGCGGGGAGCTGTTTTTT. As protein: CASIHGSGELFF. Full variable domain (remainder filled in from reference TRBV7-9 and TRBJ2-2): DTGVSQNPRHKITKRGQNVTFRCDPISEHNRLYWYRQTLGQGPEFLTYFQNEAQLEKSRLLSDRFSAERPKGSFSTLEIQRTEQGDSAMYLCASIHGSGELFFGEGSRLTVL.

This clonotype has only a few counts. Here the CDR3 DNA reads TGTGCCAGCAGCTTAGCAGCGGTGTATAGCAATCAGCCCCAGCATTTT. Protein: CASSLAAVYSNQPQHF. This chain connects TRBV7-2 to TRBJ1-5; D gene ambiguous. The germline V and J ends were trimmed by 0 bases and 0 bases, with 9 bases remaining between them. This CDR3 has 16 residues. Germline V CDR1 and CDR2: SGHTA, FQGNSA.

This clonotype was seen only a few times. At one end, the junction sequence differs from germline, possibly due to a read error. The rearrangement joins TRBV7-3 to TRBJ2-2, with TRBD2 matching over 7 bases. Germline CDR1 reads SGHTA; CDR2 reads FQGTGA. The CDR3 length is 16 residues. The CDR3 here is CVSSAPGLPNTGELFF. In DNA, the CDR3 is TGTGTCAGCAGCGCACCGGGACTACCCAACACCGGGGAGCTGTTTTTT.

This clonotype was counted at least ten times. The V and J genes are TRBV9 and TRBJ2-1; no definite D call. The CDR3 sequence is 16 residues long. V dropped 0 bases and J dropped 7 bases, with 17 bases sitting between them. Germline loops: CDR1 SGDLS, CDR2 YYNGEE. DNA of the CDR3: TGTGCCAGCAGCGTAGCGGGCTCCAAGACCGGGAATGAGCAGTTCTTC. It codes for CASSVAGSKTGNEQFF.

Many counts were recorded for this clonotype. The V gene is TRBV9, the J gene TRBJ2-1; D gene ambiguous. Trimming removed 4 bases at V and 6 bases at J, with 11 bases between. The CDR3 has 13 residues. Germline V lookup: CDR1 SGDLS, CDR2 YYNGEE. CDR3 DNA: TGTGCCAGCAGCCCCAGTACGTCCAATGAGCAGTTCTTC. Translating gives CASSPSTSNEQFF.

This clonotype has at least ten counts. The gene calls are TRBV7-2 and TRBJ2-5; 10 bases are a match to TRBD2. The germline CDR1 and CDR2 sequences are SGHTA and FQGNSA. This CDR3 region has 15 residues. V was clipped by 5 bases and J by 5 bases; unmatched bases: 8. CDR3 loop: CASSPKRGGRETQYF. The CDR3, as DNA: TGTGCCAGCAGCCCTAAGCGGGGGGGCCGGGAGACCCAGTACTTC.

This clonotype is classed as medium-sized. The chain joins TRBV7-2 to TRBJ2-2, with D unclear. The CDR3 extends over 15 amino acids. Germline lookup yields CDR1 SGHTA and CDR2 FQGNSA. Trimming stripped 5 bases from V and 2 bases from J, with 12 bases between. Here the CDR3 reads CASSLRAANTGELFF. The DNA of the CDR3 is TGTGCCAGCAGCCTACGGGCGGCTAACACCGGGGAGCTGTTTTTT.

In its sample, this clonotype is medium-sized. Written as DNA, the CDR3 is TGTGCCAGCAGCGCTCCTACCGGGACAGGGCGGGACGAGCAGTACTTC. This codes for CASSAPTGTGRDEQYF. The chain has TRBV9 and TRBJ2-7, with 9 bases lining up with TRBD1. Per the germline V gene, CDR1 is SGDLS and CDR2 is YYNGEE. J gave up 5 bases and V 3 bases, and 12 bases lay outside the gene matches. The CDR3 loop spans 16 amino acids.

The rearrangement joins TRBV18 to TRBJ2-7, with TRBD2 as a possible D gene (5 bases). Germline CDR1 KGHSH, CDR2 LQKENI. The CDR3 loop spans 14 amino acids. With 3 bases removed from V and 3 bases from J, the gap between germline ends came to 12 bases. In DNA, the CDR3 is TGTGCCAGCTCACCGGCGGGTTCAAACTACGAGCAGTACTTC. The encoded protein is CASSPAGSNYEQYF.

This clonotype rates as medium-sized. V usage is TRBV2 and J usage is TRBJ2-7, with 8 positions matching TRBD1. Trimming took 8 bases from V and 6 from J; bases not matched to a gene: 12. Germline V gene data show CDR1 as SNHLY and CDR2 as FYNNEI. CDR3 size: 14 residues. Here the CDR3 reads CASQLTDRGREQYF. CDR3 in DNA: TGTGCCAGCCAACTTACCGACAGGGGCCGCGAGCAGTACTTC.

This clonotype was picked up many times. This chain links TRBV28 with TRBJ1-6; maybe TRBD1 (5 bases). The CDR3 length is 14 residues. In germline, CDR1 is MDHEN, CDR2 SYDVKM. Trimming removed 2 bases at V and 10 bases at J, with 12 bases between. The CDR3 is CASSLQGTRSPLHF. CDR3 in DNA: TGTGCCAGCAGTTTACAGGGTACACGATCACCCCTCCACTTT. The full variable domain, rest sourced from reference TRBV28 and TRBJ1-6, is DVKVTQSSRYLVKRTGEKVFLECVQDMDHENMFWYRQDPGLGLRLIYFSYDVKMKEKGDIPEGYSVSREKKERFSLILESASTNQTSMYLCASSLQGTRSPLHFGNGTRLTVT.